This TCR beta chain was found in a study of ipilimumab plus nivolumab after autologous stem cell transplantation. For the study at large: Typical patient got roughly 5 ipilimumab doses and roughly 8 nivolumab doses (median).

Patients received nivolumab 3 mg/kg at weeks 1, 4, 7, 10, then fortnightly to week 26. Clones were sequenced by immunoSEQ multiplex PCR, and TCRdb holds only the in-frame ones, with some missing. The repertoire includes 84,000 or so clones, about 83% of them detected once, and roughly 2% sits in the top ten. This clone was detected once. Between the trimmed V and J ends, which lost 1 base and 6 bases, there was a span of 1 base. The CDR3 spans 11 residues. From germline, CDR1 is SGHAT and CDR2 FQDESV (reference sequence). The sequence derives from a male donor with diffuse large B-cell lymphoma. The chain is built from TRBV11-1 and TRBJ2-1; D call uncertain. Sequencing used PBMCs, obtained in a trial of ipilimumab plus nivolumab as post-transplant consolidation. In DNA form, the CDR3 reads TGTGCCAGCAGCTTAGGCAATGAGCAGTTCTTC. This gives the protein CASSLGNEQFF.